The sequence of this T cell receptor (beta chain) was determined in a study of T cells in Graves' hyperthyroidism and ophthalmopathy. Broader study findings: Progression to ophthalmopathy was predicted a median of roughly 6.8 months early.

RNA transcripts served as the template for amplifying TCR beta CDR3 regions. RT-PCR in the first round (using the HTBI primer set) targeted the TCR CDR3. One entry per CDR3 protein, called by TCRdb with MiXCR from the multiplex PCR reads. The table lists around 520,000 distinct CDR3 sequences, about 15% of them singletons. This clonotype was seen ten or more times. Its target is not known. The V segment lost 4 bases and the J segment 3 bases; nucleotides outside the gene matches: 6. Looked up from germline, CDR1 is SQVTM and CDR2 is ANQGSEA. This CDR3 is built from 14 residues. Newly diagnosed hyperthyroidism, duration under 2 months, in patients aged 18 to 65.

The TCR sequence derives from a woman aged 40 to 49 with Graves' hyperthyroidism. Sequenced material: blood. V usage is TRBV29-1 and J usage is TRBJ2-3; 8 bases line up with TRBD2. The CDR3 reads CSVAGSGATDTQYF. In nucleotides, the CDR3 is TGCAGCGTTGCTGGTAGCGGGGCTACAGATACGCAGTATTTT.